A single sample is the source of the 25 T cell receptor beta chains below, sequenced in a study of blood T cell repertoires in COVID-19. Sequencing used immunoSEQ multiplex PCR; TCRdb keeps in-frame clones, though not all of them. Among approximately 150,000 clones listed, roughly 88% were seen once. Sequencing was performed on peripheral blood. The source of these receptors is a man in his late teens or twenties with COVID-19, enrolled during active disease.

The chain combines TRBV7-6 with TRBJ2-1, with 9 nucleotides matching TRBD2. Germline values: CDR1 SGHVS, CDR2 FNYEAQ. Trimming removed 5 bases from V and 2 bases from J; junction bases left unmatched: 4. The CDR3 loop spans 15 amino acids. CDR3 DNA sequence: TGTGCCAGCAGCCCCGGACTAGCGACCTACAATGAGCAGTTCTTC. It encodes CASSPGLATYNEQFF.

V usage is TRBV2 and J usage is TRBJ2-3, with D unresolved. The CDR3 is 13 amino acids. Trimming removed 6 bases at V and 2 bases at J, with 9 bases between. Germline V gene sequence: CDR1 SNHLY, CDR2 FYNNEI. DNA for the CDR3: TGTGCCAGCAGGGGCCTCCTCACAGATACGCAGTATTTT. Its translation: CASRGLLTDTQYF.

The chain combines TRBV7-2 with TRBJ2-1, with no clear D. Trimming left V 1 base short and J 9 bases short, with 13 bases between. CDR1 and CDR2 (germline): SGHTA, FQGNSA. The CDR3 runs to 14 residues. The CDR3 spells CASSLVGVYSEQFF. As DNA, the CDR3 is TGTGCCAGCAGCTTAGTAGGAGTGTATAGTGAGCAGTTCTTC.

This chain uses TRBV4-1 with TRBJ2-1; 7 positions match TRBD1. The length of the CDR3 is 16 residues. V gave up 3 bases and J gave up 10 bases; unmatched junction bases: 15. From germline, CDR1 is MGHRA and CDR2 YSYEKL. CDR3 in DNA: TGCGCCAGCAGCCAGCCCCCGGACAGGACGGAAGAAGAGCAGTTCTTC. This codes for CASSQPPDRTEEEQFF.

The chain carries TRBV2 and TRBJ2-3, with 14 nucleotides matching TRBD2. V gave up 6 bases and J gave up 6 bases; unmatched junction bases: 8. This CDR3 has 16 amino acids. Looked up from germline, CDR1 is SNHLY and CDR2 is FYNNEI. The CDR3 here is CASRHGTSGSIDTQYF. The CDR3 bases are TGTGCCAGCAGACACGGGACTAGCGGGAGCATTGATACGCAGTATTTT.

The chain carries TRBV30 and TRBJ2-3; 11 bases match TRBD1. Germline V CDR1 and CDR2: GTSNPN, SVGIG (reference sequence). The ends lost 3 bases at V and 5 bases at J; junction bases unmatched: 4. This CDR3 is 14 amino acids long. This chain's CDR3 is CAWRPGTGGDTQYF. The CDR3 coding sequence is TGTGCCTGGAGACCCGGGACAGGGGGAGATACGCAGTATTTT.

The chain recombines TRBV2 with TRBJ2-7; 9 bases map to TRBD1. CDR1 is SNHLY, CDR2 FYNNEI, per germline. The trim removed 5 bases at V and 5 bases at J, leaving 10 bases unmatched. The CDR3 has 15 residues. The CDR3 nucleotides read TGTGCCAGCAGTCATCAACAGGGGGCCGGGGACGAGCAGTACTTC. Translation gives CASSHQQGAGDEQYF.

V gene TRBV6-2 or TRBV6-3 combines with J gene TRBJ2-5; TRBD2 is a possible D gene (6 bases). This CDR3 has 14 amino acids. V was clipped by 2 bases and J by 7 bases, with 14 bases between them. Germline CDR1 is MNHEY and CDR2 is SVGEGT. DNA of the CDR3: TGTGCCAGCAGTTACGCTTCGGGAGAGGGGACCCAGTACTTC. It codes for CASSYASGEGTQYF.

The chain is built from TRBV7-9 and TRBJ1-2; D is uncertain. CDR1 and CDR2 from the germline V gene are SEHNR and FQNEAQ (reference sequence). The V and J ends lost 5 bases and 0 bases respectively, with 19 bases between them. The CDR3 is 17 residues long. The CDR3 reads CASSRYPWQEANYGYTF. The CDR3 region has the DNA TGTGCCAGCAGCCGCTACCCCTGGCAGGAGGCTAACTATGGCTACACCTTC.

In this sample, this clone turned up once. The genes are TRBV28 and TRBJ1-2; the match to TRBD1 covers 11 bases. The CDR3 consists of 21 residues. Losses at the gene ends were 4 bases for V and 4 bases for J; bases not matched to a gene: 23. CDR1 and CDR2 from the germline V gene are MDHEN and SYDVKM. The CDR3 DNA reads TGTGCCAGCAGTTCGCTAACCCGGGCCTCTAGATGGACAGGGGGCAGCTATGGCTACACCTTC. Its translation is CASSSLTRASRWTGGSYGYTF.

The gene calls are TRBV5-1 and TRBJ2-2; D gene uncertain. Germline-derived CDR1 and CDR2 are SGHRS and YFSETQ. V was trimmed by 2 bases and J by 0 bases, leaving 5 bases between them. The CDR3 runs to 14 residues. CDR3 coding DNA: TGCGCCAGCAGCTTTACAGCGAACACCGGGGAGCTGTTTTTT. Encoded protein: CASSFTANTGELFF. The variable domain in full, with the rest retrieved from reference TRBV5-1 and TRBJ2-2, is KAGVTQTPRYLIKTRGQQVTLSCSPISGHRSVSWYQQTPGQGLQFLFEYFSETQRNKGNFPGRFSGRQFSNSRSEMNVSTLELGDSALYLCASSFTANTGELFFGEGSRLTVL.

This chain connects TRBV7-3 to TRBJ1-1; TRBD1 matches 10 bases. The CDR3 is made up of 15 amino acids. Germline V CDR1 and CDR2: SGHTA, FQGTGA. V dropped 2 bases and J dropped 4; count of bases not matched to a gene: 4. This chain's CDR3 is CASSLLGTGATEAFF. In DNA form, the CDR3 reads TGTGCCAGCAGCTTATTGGGGACAGGGGCCACTGAAGCTTTCTTT.

For the CDR3, the DNA is TGTGCCAGCAGCGTCCACAGGGGAAATAGCAATCAGCCCCAGCATTTT. Translating gives CASSVHRGNSNQPQHF. The chain has TRBV7-8 and TRBJ1-5; 7 nucleotides line up with TRBD1. Trimming cost V 5 bases and J 0 bases; bases outside gene matches: 7. This CDR3 region has 16 residues. Germline V lookup: CDR1 SGHVS, CDR2 FQNEAQ.

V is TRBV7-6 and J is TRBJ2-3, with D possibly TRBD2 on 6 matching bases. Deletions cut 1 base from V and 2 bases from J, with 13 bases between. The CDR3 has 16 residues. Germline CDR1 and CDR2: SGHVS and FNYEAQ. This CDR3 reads CASSLVGRGTTDTQYF. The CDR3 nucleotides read TGTGCCAGCAGCTTAGTTGGGCGGGGCACCACAGATACGCAGTATTTT.

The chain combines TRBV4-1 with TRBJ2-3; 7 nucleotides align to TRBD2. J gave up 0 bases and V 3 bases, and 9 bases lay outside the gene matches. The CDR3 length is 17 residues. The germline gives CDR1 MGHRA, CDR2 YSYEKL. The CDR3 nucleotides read TGCGCCAGCAGCCATCACGGGACTAACCCTAGCACAGATACGCAGTATTTT. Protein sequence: CASSHHGTNPSTDTQYF.

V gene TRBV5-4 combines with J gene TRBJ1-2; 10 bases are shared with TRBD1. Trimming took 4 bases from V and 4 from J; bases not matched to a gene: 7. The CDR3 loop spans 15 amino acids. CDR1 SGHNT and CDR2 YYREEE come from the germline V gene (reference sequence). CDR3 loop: CASSSPGQGIYGYTF. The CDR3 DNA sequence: TGTGCCAGCAGCAGTCCGGGACAGGGGATCTATGGCTACACCTTC.

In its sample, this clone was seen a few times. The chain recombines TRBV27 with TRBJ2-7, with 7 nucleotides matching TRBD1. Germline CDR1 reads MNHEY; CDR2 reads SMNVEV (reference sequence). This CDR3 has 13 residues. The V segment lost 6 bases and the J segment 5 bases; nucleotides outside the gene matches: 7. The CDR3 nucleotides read TGTGCCAGCAGGGACAGGTACTTTGACGAGCAGTACTTC. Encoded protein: CASRDRYFDEQYF.

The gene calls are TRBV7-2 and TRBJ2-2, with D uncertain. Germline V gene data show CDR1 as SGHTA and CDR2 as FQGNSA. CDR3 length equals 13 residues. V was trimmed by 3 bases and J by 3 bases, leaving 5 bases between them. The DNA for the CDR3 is TGTGCCAGCAGCTTCCGGGACACCGGGGAGCTGTTTTTT. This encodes CASSFRDTGELFF.

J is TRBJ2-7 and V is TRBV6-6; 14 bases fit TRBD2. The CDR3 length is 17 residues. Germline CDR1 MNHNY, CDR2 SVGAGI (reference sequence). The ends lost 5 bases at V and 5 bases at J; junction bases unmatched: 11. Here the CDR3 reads CASSLTSGRASTNEQYF. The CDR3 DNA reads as TGTGCCAGCAGTCTGACTAGCGGGAGGGCCTCCACGAACGAGCAGTACTTC.

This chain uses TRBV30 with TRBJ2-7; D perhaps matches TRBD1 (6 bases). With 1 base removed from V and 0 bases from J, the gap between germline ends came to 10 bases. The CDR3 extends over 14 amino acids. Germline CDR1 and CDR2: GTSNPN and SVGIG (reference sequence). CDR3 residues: CAWSGDIPSYEQYF. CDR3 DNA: TGTGCCTGGAGTGGGGACATCCCCTCCTACGAGCAGTACTTC. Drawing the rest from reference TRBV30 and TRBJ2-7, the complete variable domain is SQTIHQWPATLVQPVGSPLSLECTVEGTSNPNLYWYRQAAGRGLQLLFYSVGIGQISSEVPQNLSASRPQDRQFILSSKKLLLSDSGFYLCAWSGDIPSYEQYFGPGTRLTVT.

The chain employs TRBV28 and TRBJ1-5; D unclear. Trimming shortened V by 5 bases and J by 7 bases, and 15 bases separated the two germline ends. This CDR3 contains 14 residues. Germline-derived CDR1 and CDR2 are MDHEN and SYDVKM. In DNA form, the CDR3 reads TGTGCCAGCAGTCTTGGCGGGGAGGTACAGCCCCAGCATTTT. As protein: CASSLGGEVQPQHF.

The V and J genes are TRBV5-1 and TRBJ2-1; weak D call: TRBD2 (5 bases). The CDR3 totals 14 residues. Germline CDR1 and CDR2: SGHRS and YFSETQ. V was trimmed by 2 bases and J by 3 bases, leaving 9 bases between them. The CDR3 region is CASSFLTSYNEQFF. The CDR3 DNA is TGCGCCAGCAGCTTCTTAACTAGCTACAATGAGCAGTTCTTC.

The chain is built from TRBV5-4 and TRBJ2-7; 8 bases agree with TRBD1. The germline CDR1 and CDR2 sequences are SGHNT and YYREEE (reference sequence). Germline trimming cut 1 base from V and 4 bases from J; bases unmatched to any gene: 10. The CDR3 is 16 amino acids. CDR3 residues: CASSLPDDRGRYEQYF. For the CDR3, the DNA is TGTGCCAGCAGCTTGCCTGACGACAGGGGCAGGTACGAGCAGTACTTC.

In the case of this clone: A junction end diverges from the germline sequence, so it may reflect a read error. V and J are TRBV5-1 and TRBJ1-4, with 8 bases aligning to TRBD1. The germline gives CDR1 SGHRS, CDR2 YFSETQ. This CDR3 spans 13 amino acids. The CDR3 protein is CASRPDRDEKLLF. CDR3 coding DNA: TGCGCCAGCAGACCGGACAGGGATGAAAAACTGCTTTTT.

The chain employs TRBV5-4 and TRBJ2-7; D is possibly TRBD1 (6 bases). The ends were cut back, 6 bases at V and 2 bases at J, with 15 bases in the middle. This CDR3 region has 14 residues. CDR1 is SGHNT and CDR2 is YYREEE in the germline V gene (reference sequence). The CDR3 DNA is TGTGCCAGCACCCAGGGACACCAACCCTACGAGCAGTACTTC. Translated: CASTQGHQPYEQYF. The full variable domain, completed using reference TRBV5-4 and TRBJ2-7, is ETGVTQSPTHLIKTRGQQVTLRCSSQSGHNTVSWYQQALGQGPQFIFQYYREEENGRGNFPPRFSGLQFPNYSSELNVNALELDDSALYLCASTQGHQPYEQYFGPGTRLTVT.